The 9 T cell receptor beta chains in this list originate from one sample, sequenced in a study of shared clonotypes between healthy human individuals. Clones were read by immunoSEQ multiplex PCR, and TCRdb kept only the in-frame ones, dropping some. Of around 2,000,000 clones detected, less than 95% appear once; the ten largest clones hold 1% to 1.5%. Naive CD8 cells lacked CD45RO, underwent positive selection for CCR7 and left out terminally differentiated effector memory CD45RA+ cells. The sequenced sample consisted of naive CD8+ T cells sorted from blood. Source of these receptors: a man between 18 and 29 years old in good health.

This chain joins TRBV11-2 and TRBJ1-4, with D uncertain. This CDR3 is 14 amino acids long. Germline CDR1 SGHAT, CDR2 FQNNGV. V was shortened by 2 bases and J by 7 bases, with 11 bases between the two germline ends. This CDR3 reads CASSLKPSGEKLFF. Here the CDR3 DNA reads TGTGCCAGCAGCTTAAAGCCTTCGGGTGAAAAACTGTTTTTT.

The rearrangement links TRBV29-1 to TRBJ2-1; perhaps TRBD2 as D (6 bases). With 8 bases removed from V and 1 base from J, the gap between germline ends came to 21 bases. Germline V gives CDR1 SQVTM, CDR2 ANQGSEA. There are 16 residues in the CDR3. CDR3 sequence: CSILSSSARSYNEQFF. The CDR3 DNA sequence: TGCAGCATCCTGTCTTCTAGCGCAAGATCCTACAATGAGCAGTTCTTC.

The rearrangement joins TRBV27 to TRBJ1-4, with unresolved D. V lost 5 bases, J lost 5 bases, and 12 bases lay in between. The CDR3 covers 14 residues. From germline, CDR1 is MNHEY and CDR2 SMNVEV (reference sequence). The CDR3 DNA reads TGTGCCAGCAGTCCCCCGCTGGGGAATGAAAAACTGTTTTTT. It translates to CASSPPLGNEKLFF.

The chain uses TRBV7-6 and TRBJ2-3; D unresolved. This CDR3 region has 12 residues. V gave up 2 bases and J gave up 5 bases, with 5 bases separating them. From germline, CDR1 is SGHVS and CDR2 FNYEAQ. This chain's CDR3 is CASSLLGDTQYF. The CDR3, as DNA: TGTGCCAGCAGCTTACTGGGAGATACGCAGTATTTT.

The V gene is TRBV9, the J gene TRBJ2-3; 12 bases align to TRBD2. The J segment lost 5 bases and the V segment lost 3 bases, leaving 7 bases of the junction unmatched. The germline V gene has CDR1 SGDLS and CDR2 YYNGEE. This CDR3 spans 16 amino acids. The DNA of the CDR3 is TGTGCCAGCAGCGACAGACTAGCGGGAGTTGTAGATACGCAGTATTTT. Translation: CASSDRLAGVVDTQYF.

The rearrangement joins TRBV11-2 to TRBJ2-4, with 10 nucleotides matching TRBD1. CDR3 size: 20 residues. V shed 0 bases, J shed 1 base, and the junction held 12 bases outside the gene matches. Germline assignment: CDR1 SGHAT and CDR2 FQNNGV. The CDR3 here is CASSLDRFRTGGLAKNIQYF. As DNA, the CDR3 is TGTGCCAGCAGCTTAGATAGGTTTAGGACAGGGGGACTCGCCAAAAACATTCAGTACTTC.

The rearrangement links TRBV9 to TRBJ2-5, with 7 bases identical to TRBD2. Losses at the gene ends were 4 bases for V and 5 bases for J; bases not matched to a gene: 5. The CDR3 contains 13 residues. Germline loops: CDR1 SGDLS, CDR2 YYNGEE. CDR3 sequence reads: CASSPAGVETQYF. The CDR3 region has the DNA TGTGCCAGCAGCCCCGCGGGAGTTGAGACCCAGTACTTC.

The V gene is TRBV6-5, the J gene TRBJ1-2, with D maybe TRBD1 (6 bases). Germline CDR1 MNHEY, CDR2 SVGAGI. The CDR3 consists of 15 residues. V was shortened by 6 bases and J by 7 bases, with 21 bases between the two germline ends. This chain's CDR3 is CASRDDLGGGGGYTF. The DNA of the CDR3 is TGTGCCAGCAGGGACGATCTGGGCGGGGGCGGTGGCTACACCTTC.

This sequence joins TRBV7-2 and TRBJ2-5; TRBD2 is a possible D gene (6 bases). V gave up 1 base and J gave up 0 bases, with 18 bases separating them. CDR1 and CDR2 from the germline V gene are SGHTA and FQGNSA. This CDR3 has 18 residues. The CDR3 region has the DNA TGTGCCAGCAGCTTAGAGCCGGGACTCCAGGTTTACCAAGAGACCCAGTACTTC. Protein: CASSLEPGLQVYQETQYF.